This TCR beta chain was sequenced in a study of T cells in Graves' hyperthyroidism and ophthalmopathy. A word on this clonotype: A read error is possible here, since a much larger clone lies one base away.

RNA transcripts were the template for amplifying TCR beta CDR3 regions. First-round RT-PCR of the TCR CDR3 relied on the HTBI primer set. TCRdb re-called the multiplex PCR reads through MiXCR, storing one row per CDR3 protein. The sample contains 390,000 or so distinct CDR3 sequences, under 15% of which appear only once. Germline V gene lookup returns CDR1 MNHEY and CDR2 SMNVEV (reference sequence). The CDR3 runs to 12 residues. The V end was cut by 6 bases, the J end by 6 bases, with 9 bases between. This TCR was recovered from a man aged 18 to 29 with Graves' ophthalmopathy. Sequenced: blood. This chain links TRBV27 with TRBJ2-1, with a tentative D call TRBD1 (6 bases). The CDR3 DNA sequence: TGTGCCAGCAGGTGCAGGGGCAATGAGCAGTTCTTC. It is translated as CASRCRGNEQFF.